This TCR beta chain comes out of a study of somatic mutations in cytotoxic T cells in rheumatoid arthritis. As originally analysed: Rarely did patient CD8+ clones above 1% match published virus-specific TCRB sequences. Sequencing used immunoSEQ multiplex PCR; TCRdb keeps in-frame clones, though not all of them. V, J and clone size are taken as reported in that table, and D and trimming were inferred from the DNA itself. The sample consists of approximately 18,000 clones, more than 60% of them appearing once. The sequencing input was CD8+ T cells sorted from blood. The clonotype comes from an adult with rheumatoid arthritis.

The CDR3 sequence: CASSSKRGINEQYF. CDR3 sequence (DNA): TGCGCCAGCAGCTCCAAGCGGGGGATCAACGAGCAGTACTTC. The rearrangement joins TRBV5-1 to TRBJ2-7; TRBD2 matches at 8 bases. In germline, CDR1 is SGHRS, CDR2 YFSETQ. With 3 bases clipped from V and 5 bases from J, the junction kept 7 bases outside the gene matches. The CDR3 loop spans 14 amino acids.